A selection of T cell receptor beta chains follows, all from one sample in a study of technical replicates of blood from a few donors. The method was immunoSEQ multiplex PCR; TCRdb's version includes in-frame clones alone and lacks a portion of them. The table lists about 73,000 clones, approximately 91% of them singletons, with 4.7% in the top ten. Sample: PBMCs. The source is a human donor in good health. Some clones in this sample may be carry-over from other donors' samples. The CDR3 runs from the conserved cysteine through the conserved F or W. A D gene is named only where the DNA matches it firmly. The listing skips clone size in some rows; elsewhere it reads once, few, many or a size class.

TRBJ1-5	TRBD1	TRBV2	.	TGTGCCAGCACCCGACAGGGAATCGGTCAGCCCCAGCATTTT	CASTRQGIGQPQHF
TRBJ1-5	TRBD1	TRBV2	.	TGTGCCAGCAGTGCACGCATTACCAGGGGGCCCAATCAGCCCCAGCATTTT	CASSARITRGPNQPQHF
TRBJ2-7	.	TRBV9	.	TGTGCCAGCAGCGTTAGTCCAAGCGCAGTCGAGCAGTACTTC	CASSVSPSAVEQYF
TRBJ2-7	TRBD2	TRBV5-1	.	TGCGCCAGCAGCTCAGCGGGGGGTTCCTACGAGCAGTACTTC	CASSSAGGSYEQYF
TRBJ2-1	TRBD2	TRBV19	.	TGTGCCAGTAGTACCACTAGCGGGAGGGCTTACAATGAGCAGTTCTTC	CASSTTSGRAYNEQFF
TRBJ2-2	.	TRBV29-1	.	TGCAGCGTTGGGGGAACAGGCGGGGAGCTGTTTTTT	CSVGGTGGELFF
TRBJ2-1	TRBD1	TRBV7-2	.	TGTGCCAGCAGCACCTCAGGGGGCGTGAGGAATGAGCAGTTCTTC	CASSTSGGVRNEQFF
TRBJ1-3	.	TRBV15	.	TGTGCCACCAGCAGAGATAAGAGGCAGACGGTCATATATTTT	CATSRDKRQTVIYF
TRBJ2-1	TRBD2	TRBV5-6	.	TGTGCCAGCAGCCTAGGACTAGCGGGATTCGATGAGCAGTTCTTC	CASSLGLAGFDEQFF
TRBJ2-3	TRBD1	TRBV11-3	.	TGTGCCAGCAGCCCGGGACAGGCCGATACGCAGTATTTT	CASSPGQADTQYF
TRBJ1-2	.	TRBV5-4	once	TGTGCCAGCAGCTTGGTGCAGGCAGGGAACTATGGCTACACCTTC	CASSLVQAGNYGYTF
TRBJ2-5	TRBD2	TRBV18	.	TGTGCCAGCTCACCACCGCCGGGGGGAGAGACCCAGTACTTC	CASSPPPGGETQYF
TRBJ2-1	TRBD2	TRBV5-1	few	TGCGCCAGCAGGCTAGCGGGAGGATCTGAGCAGTTCTTC	CASRLAGGSEQFF
TRBJ1-1	.	TRBV7-9	.	TGTGCCAGCAGCTTATCATCGACAACTTTCTTT	CASSLSSTTFF
TRBJ2-3	TRBD1	TRBV6-5	.	TGTGCCAGCAGAGGGACAGGCACAGATACGCAGTATTTT	CASRGTGTDTQYF
TRBJ1-2	TRBD1	TRBV27	.	TGTGCCAGCACCCACAGGGGGCTGTCCTATGGCTACACCTTC	CASTHRGLSYGYTF
TRBJ2-7	TRBD1	TRBV7-2	.	TGTGCCAGCAGCTTGGGACAGGGGGCGGTCGAGCAGTACTTC	CASSLGQGAVEQYF